This T cell receptor (beta chain) was profiled in a study of blood T cell repertoires in COVID-19. About the study: There were acute and convalescent COVID-19 samples, and they came from the United States, Italy and Spain. PBMCs, B-cell-depleted T cells, or T cells provided the cDNA or gDNA that made up the material.

V shed 3 bases, J shed 3 bases, and the junction held 4 bases outside the gene matches. Germline CDR1 KGHDR, CDR2 SFDVKD. This CDR3 contains 15 residues. As originally analysed: It was from reference gene primer amplification that nucleated cell counts were estimated. Sequencing was performed with immunoSEQ multiplex PCR; in TCRdb, only in-frame clones are kept and a portion is missing. That table furnishes V, J and clone size, whereas the DNA furnished D and trimming. Of 130,000 or so clones in the sample, approximately 84% were seen once. This clone came up a few times. Source material: peripheral blood. The clonotype originates from a man between 60 and 75 years old with acute or convalescent COVID-19. V and J are TRBV24-1 and TRBJ2-1, with 7 bases that match TRBD1. The CDR3 DNA reads TGTGCCACCAGTGATACGACAGGGAACTACAATGAGCAGTTCTTC. Translated: CATSDTTGNYNEQFF.